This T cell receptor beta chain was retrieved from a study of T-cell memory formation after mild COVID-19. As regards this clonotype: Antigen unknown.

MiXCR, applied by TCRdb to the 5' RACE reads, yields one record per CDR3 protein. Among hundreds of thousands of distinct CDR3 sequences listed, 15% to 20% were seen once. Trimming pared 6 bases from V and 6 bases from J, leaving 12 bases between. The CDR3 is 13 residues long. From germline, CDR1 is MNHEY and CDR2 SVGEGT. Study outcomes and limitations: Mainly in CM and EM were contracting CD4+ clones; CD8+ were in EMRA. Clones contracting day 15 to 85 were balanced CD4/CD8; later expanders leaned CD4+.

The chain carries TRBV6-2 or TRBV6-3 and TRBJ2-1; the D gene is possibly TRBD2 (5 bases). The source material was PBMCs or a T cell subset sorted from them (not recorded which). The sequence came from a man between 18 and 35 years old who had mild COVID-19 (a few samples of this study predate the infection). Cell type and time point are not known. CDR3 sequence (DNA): TGTGCCAGCAGCAGTCTCGCGGGCAATGAGCAGTTCTTC. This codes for CASSSLAGNEQFF.